The 29 T cell receptor beta chains in this list originate from one sample, sequenced in a study of shared clonotypes between healthy human individuals. Some clones are missing from TCRdb's copy, which holds only in-frame ones; the method was immunoSEQ multiplex PCR. Among 2 million to 2.5 million clones, 90% to 96% were seen once, and the ten largest hold roughly 0.13%. Sequenced input: naive CD4+ T cells sorted from blood. The subset was: CD45RA+ positively selected. The receptors were gathered from a man aged 18 to 29 in good health.

The V call is TRBV5-4, the J call TRBJ1-1, with 7 bases aligning to TRBD1. The germline V gene has CDR1 SGHNT and CDR2 YYREEE (reference sequence). The CDR3 length is 16 residues. The J segment lost 0 bases and the V segment lost 3 bases, leaving 8 bases of the junction unmatched. The CDR3 here is CASSSPGQQVNTEAFF. CDR3 coding DNA: TGTGCCAGCAGCTCTCCGGGACAGCAAGTGAACACTGAAGCTTTCTTT.

Notes on this clone: Different DNA sequences within this sample yield the same CDR3. The chain carries TRBV28 and TRBJ1-5; D is unresolved. The germline V gene has CDR1 MDHEN and CDR2 SYDVKM. V lost 3 bases to trimming and J lost 7 bases, with 7 bases between them. The CDR3 totals 12 residues. Here the CDR3 DNA reads TGTGCCAGCAGTTTCCTAAGCCAGCCCCAGCATTTT. Amino acid sequence: CASSFLSQPQHF.

This chain uses TRBV2 with TRBJ1-4; D remains ambiguous. The CDR3 sequence is 13 residues long. Germline V gene lookup returns CDR1 SNHLY and CDR2 FYNNEI. V gave up 7 bases and J gave up 5 bases, with 11 bases separating them. CDR3 nucleotides: TGTGCCAGCAAAGAGGCAGCGAATGAAAAACTGTTTTTT. This encodes CASKEAANEKLFF.

The V call is TRBV18, the J call TRBJ1-2; 9 bases map to TRBD1. V dropped 3 bases and J dropped 4; count of bases not matched to a gene: 9. Germline CDR1 is KGHSH and CDR2 is LQKENI. The CDR3 runs to 16 residues. CDR3 in amino acids: CASSPVRDRVPYGYTF. For the CDR3, the DNA is TGTGCCAGCTCACCTGTCCGGGACAGGGTCCCCTATGGCTACACCTTC.

The rearrangement links TRBV5-6 to TRBJ1-1, with D maybe TRBD1 (6 bases). V gave up 0 bases and J gave up 4 bases, with 10 bases separating them. Germline CDR1 SGHDT, CDR2 YYEEEE. The CDR3 spans 14 residues. The CDR3 loop reads CASSLVDSSTEAFF. DNA of the CDR3: TGTGCCAGCAGCTTGGTGGACAGCAGCACTGAAGCTTTCTTT.

The J gene is TRBJ2-2, the V gene TRBV28; 8 nucleotides line up with TRBD1. Unmatched junction bases numbered 16, after V lost 6 bases and J lost 7 bases. The CDR3 totals 17 residues. From germline, CDR1 is MDHEN and CDR2 SYDVKM. The CDR3 DNA sequence: TGTGCCAGCAGGCCACCCGGCACGACAGGGGTGGTCGGGGAGCTGTTTTTT. Protein sequence: CASRPPGTTGVVGELFF.

DNA of the CDR3: TGTGCCAGCTCACCACCGGGCGGACCCTTTGGAGGCTACACCTTC. Translating it yields CASSPPGGPFGGYTF. The chain recombines TRBV18 with TRBJ1-2; D ambiguous. The V and J ends lost 0 bases and 8 bases respectively, with 16 bases between them. The V gene's germline CDR1 is KGHSH and CDR2 LQKENI. The CDR3 is made up of 15 amino acids.

The CDR3 DNA is TGTGCCAGCAGCTCCAGAGCACCGGGACACCACTACGAGCAGTACTTC. Residues: CASSSRAPGHHYEQYF. This chain connects TRBV7-2 to TRBJ2-7; D perhaps matches TRBD1 (6 bases). Deletions cut 4 bases from V and 3 bases from J, with 19 bases between. Germline CDR1 is SGHTA and CDR2 is FQGNSA. The CDR3 totals 16 residues.

V usage is TRBV10-3 and J usage is TRBJ2-3, with 7 bases aligning to TRBD2. The germline gives CDR1 ENHRY, CDR2 SYGVKD. V gave up 5 bases and J gave up 0 bases; unmatched junction bases: 5. The CDR3 is made up of 15 amino acids. This chain's CDR3 is CAISLGGTSTDTQYF. CDR3 nucleotides: TGTGCCATCAGTTTGGGAGGGACGAGCACAGATACGCAGTATTTT.

V gene TRBV6-1 combines with J gene TRBJ1-3; D not resolved. This CDR3 contains 11 residues. Trimming pared 4 bases from V and 5 bases from J, leaving 3 bases between. In germline, CDR1 is MNHNS, CDR2 SASEGT. CDR3 in DNA: TGTGCCAGCAGTGGTCGAAACACCATATATTTT. It is translated as CASSGRNTIYF.

V is TRBV20-1 and J is TRBJ2-7; D is undetermined. Trimming pared 7 bases from V and 0 bases from J, leaving 7 bases between. Germline assignment: CDR1 DFQATT and CDR2 SNEGSKA (reference sequence). The CDR3 totals 11 residues. The CDR3 DNA is TGCAGTGGGGTAACCTCCTACGAGCAGTACTTC. Translating it yields CSGVTSYEQYF.

This CDR3 is CASSINKRGQVPSYEQYF. The CDR3 DNA sequence: TGTGCCAGCAGCATTAATAAGAGGGGACAGGTTCCCTCCTACGAGCAGTACTTC. The V call is TRBV21-1, the J call TRBJ2-7; TRBD1, the table's D call, lacks a check against the DNA. TRBV21-1 is termed a pseudogene. The CDR3 is 18 amino acids.

This chain's CDR3 is CASSKEDTGGSQETQYF. CDR3 sequence (DNA): TGTGCCAGCAGCAAAGAGGATACGGGAGGATCCCAAGAGACCCAGTACTTC. The chain is built from TRBV21-1 and TRBJ2-5; TRBD2 is the table's D call, not checked against the DNA. TRBV21-1 is assigned pseudogene status. There are 17 residues in the CDR3.

The chain carries TRBV6-4 and TRBJ2-7, with 10 bases fitting TRBD2. The CDR3 has 14 residues. Germline CDR1 MRHNA, CDR2 SNTAGT. The J segment lost 6 bases and the V segment lost 3 bases, leaving 5 bases of the junction unmatched. The DNA of the CDR3 is TGTGCCAGCAGTGAAGCTAGCGGGAGCCGCGAGCAGTACTTC. Translation: CASSEASGSREQYF.

This clone has only one observation. Additional DNA sequences in this sample encode the identical CDR3. The chain carries TRBV7-9 and TRBJ1-1; D gene ambiguous. The germline V gene encodes CDR1 SEHNR and CDR2 FQNEAQ (reference sequence). CDR3 length equals 15 residues. V shed 2 bases and J shed 3 bases, with 13 bases lying between them. CDR3 bases: TGTGCCAGCAGCTTAAGTCGGGGTATCGACACTGAAGCTTTCTTT. This encodes CASSLSRGIDTEAFF.

This clone was detected only a few times. V is TRBV19 and J is TRBJ1-6; no reliable D call. Germline values: CDR1 LNHDA, CDR2 SQIVND (reference sequence). V lost 3 bases, J lost 8 bases, and 14 bases lay in between. This CDR3 spans 15 amino acids. For the CDR3, the DNA is TGTGCCAGTAGTATTTTCAGTCACGAGGATTCACCCCTCCACTTT. Amino acids: CASSIFSHEDSPLHF. Full variable domain (missing parts from reference TRBV19 and TRBJ1-6): DGGITQSPKYLFRKEGQNVTLSCEQNLNHDAMYWYRQDPGQGLRLIYYSQIVNDFQKGDIAEGYSVSREKKESFPLTVTSAQKNPTAFYLCASSIFSHEDSPLHFGNGTRLTVT.

In its sample, this clone was seen once. An end of the junction differs from the germline gene, which may be a read error. The genes are TRBV7-7 and TRBJ2-7; 11 bases map to TRBD2. The CDR3 is 15 residues long. Germline loops: CDR1 SSHAT, CDR2 FNYEAQ (reference sequence). The CDR3 nucleotides are TGTGCTAGCAGCTTAGCGGGGGGGAGCTCCTACGAGCAGTACTTC. It is translated as CASSLAGGSSYEQYF.

The V and J genes are TRBV6-6 and TRBJ2-3; 9 nucleotides align to TRBD2. This CDR3 region has 16 residues. J lost 3 bases, V lost 5 bases, and 9 bases had no gene match. Germline V gene lookup returns CDR1 MNHNY and CDR2 SVGAGI (reference sequence). Written as DNA, the CDR3 is TGTGCCAGCAGTCCACGGACTAGCGCCCTAACAGATACGCAGTATTTT. This sequence encodes CASSPRTSALTDTQYF.

Comment on this clone: At one end the junction does not follow the germline gene, possibly because of a read error. The chain is built from TRBV7-7 and TRBJ2-7; D is undetermined. This CDR3 has 14 amino acids. CDR1 and CDR2 (germline): SSHAT, FNYEAQ (reference sequence). CDR3 protein: CASSYGNSGYEQYF. In DNA, the CDR3 is TGTGCTAGCAGCTATGGCAATTCGGGCTACGAGCAGTACTTC.

The chain's CDR3 is CASSQRRLPKGDGELFF. CDR3 bases: TGTGCCAGCAGCCAACGGCGGCTCCCCAAGGGAGACGGGGAGCTGTTTTTT. This chain connects TRBV14 to TRBJ2-2; tentatively, D is TRBD2 (5 bases). The germline V gene has CDR1 SGHDN and CDR2 FVKESK. Between the trimmed V and J ends, which lost 2 bases and 7 bases, there was a span of 20 bases. The CDR3 covers 17 residues. The full variable domain, with the rest looked up from reference TRBV14 and TRBJ2-2, is EAGVTQFPSHSVIEKGQTVTLRCDPISGHDNLYWYRRVMGKEIKFLLHFVKESKQDESGMPNNRFLAERTGGTYSTLKVQPAELEDSGVYFCASSQRRLPKGDGELFFGEGSRLTVL.

J is TRBJ1-6 and V is TRBV7-9, with unresolved D. V lost 2 bases and J lost 10, with 9 bases in between. The CDR3 covers 13 residues. Germline assignment: CDR1 SEHNR and CDR2 FQNEAQ (reference sequence). CDR3 loop: CASSLSAESPLHF. The DNA for the CDR3 is TGTGCCAGCAGCTTATCGGCCGAATCACCCCTCCACTTT.

The rearrangement uses TRBV5-1 and TRBJ2-3; no clear D. The CDR3 loop spans 19 amino acids. CDR1 is SGHRS and CDR2 is YFSETQ in the germline V gene. Trimming pared 0 bases from V and 4 bases from J, leaving 24 bases between. This CDR3 is CASSLARPRSVRISDTQYF. The CDR3 nucleotides are TGCGCCAGCAGCTTGGCGCGGCCCCGGTCGGTAAGAATTTCAGATACGCAGTATTTT.

This clone showed up many times. The J gene is TRBJ2-1, the V gene TRBV2; 11 positions agree with TRBD2. Germline loops: CDR1 SNHLY, CDR2 FYNNEI. This CDR3 comprises 18 residues. V was clipped by 1 base and J by 6 bases; unmatched bases: 11. The CDR3, as DNA: TGTGCCAGCAGTGAAGAATCCCGACTAGCGGGGTGGTCCAATGAGCAGTTCTTC. Its translation: CASSEESRLAGWSNEQFF.

V gene TRBV5-1 combines with J gene TRBJ2-5, with 13 bases matching TRBD2. The germline V gene has CDR1 SGHRS and CDR2 YFSETQ. The CDR3 is 16 residues long. V lost 0 bases, J lost 5 bases, and 4 bases stayed unmatched. CDR3 in DNA: TGCGCCAGCAGCTTGGTAGGACTAGCGGGAGTGGAGACCCAGTACTTC. This sequence encodes CASSLVGLAGVETQYF.

This chain links TRBV2 with TRBJ1-4, with TRBD1 identical over 7 bases. The CDR3 totals 16 residues. Germline CDR1 SNHLY, CDR2 FYNNEI. V shed 4 bases and J 3 bases; nucleotides not matched to a gene: 8. The CDR3 sequence: CASSGQGLGANEKLFF. Here the CDR3 DNA reads TGTGCCAGCAGTGGACAGGGACTGGGAGCTAATGAAAAACTGTTTTTT.

In its sample, this clone was seen once. The rearrangement uses TRBV2 and TRBJ1-3; D is possibly TRBD1 (5 bases). There are 14 residues in the CDR3. The V gene lost 7 bases and the J gene lost 1 base, with 11 bases spanning the gap. Germline V lookup: CDR1 SNHLY, CDR2 FYNNEI. The CDR3 region is CASKLDISGNTIYF. CDR3 DNA: TGTGCCAGCAAACTGGACATTTCTGGAAACACCATATATTTT.

This clone came up once. This specimen includes other DNA sequences encoding the same CDR3. The V gene is TRBV27, the J gene TRBJ2-2; weak D call: TRBD2 (6 bases). Trimming removed 6 bases from V and 1 base from J, with 9 bases in between. There are 14 residues in the CDR3. Germline V CDR1 and CDR2: MNHEY, SMNVEV (reference sequence). Here the CDR3 DNA reads TGTGCCAGCAGCCTTAGCGGGAACACCGGGGAGCTGTTTTTT. Translated: CASSLSGNTGELFF.

V is TRBV7-8 and J is TRBJ2-1, with D maybe TRBD1 (5 bases). The V gene lost 8 bases and the J gene lost 2 bases, with 16 bases spanning the gap. The CDR3 runs to 15 residues. The V gene's germline CDR1 is SGHVS and CDR2 FQNEAQ. The CDR3 spells CASVASGRAYNEQFF. The CDR3 DNA sequence: TGTGCCAGCGTTGCGTCAGGCAGGGCCTACAATGAGCAGTTCTTC.

This clone has only one observation. The chain uses TRBV30 and TRBJ1-3, with D perhaps TRBD1 (5 bases). Trimming took 0 bases from V and 0 from J, leaving 9 bases between them. Per the germline V gene, CDR1 is GTSNPN and CDR2 is SVGIG (reference sequence). The CDR3 has 15 residues. CDR3 protein: CAWSVKDNSGNTIYF. Written as DNA, the CDR3 is TGTGCCTGGAGTGTAAAGGACAACTCTGGAAACACCATATATTTT.